This entry lists 31 T cell receptor beta chains sequenced from one sample in a study of technical replicates of blood from four donors. Data came from immunoSEQ multiplex PCR; TCRdb stores just in-frame clones and leaves some out. The sample carries more than 80,000 clones, around 96% recorded once. The sequencing sample was made of T cells isolated from PBMCs. These TCRs come from a human donor in good health.

This chain joins TRBV2 and TRBJ2-2; TRBD1 is a possible D gene (5 bases). The V and J ends lost 2 bases and 0 bases respectively, with 10 bases between them. This CDR3 spans 16 amino acids. Germline V gives CDR1 SNHLY, CDR2 FYNNEI. The CDR3 region is CASSETRAANTGELFF. Written as DNA, the CDR3 is TGTGCCAGCAGTGAAACCAGGGCCGCGAACACCGGGGAGCTGTTTTTT.

The genes are TRBV11-3 and TRBJ2-7; TRBD2 matches 9 bases. This CDR3 is built from 14 residues. Germline V gene data show CDR1 as SGHNT and CDR2 as YENEEA. The J segment lost 1 base and the V segment lost 8 bases, leaving 6 bases of the junction unmatched. DNA for the CDR3: TGTGCCAGCTCCCGACTAGCGGCTTCCTACGAGCAGTACTTC. Amino acids: CASSRLAASYEQYF.

The chain employs TRBV27 and TRBJ1-5; D remains ambiguous. Trimming shortened V by 6 bases and J by 0 bases, and 9 bases separated the two germline ends. The germline V gene encodes CDR1 MNHEY and CDR2 SMNVEV (reference sequence). The CDR3 loop spans 14 amino acids. The CDR3 DNA follows: TGTGCCAGCAGCCAGGATTATAGCAATCAGCCCCAGCATTTT. Translating it yields CASSQDYSNQPQHF.

The chain joins TRBV28 to TRBJ2-2, with unresolved D. V lost 1 base and J lost 2, with 5 bases in between. CDR1 is MDHEN, CDR2 SYDVKM, per germline. CDR3 length: 14 residues. CDR3 sequence: CASSLYGNTGELFF. The CDR3, as DNA: TGTGCCAGCAGTTTATACGGTAACACCGGGGAGCTGTTTTTT.

The chain links TRBV7-9 to TRBJ1-5, with a weak D call TRBD1 (5 bases). Germline V CDR1 and CDR2: SEHNR, FQNEAQ (reference sequence). The CDR3 extends over 14 amino acids. V lost 5 bases and J 6 bases, leaving 14 bases between the germline ends. In DNA, the CDR3 is TGTGCCAGCAGCCCAGGGTTTTTCAGTCAGCCCCAGCATTTT. This translates into CASSPGFFSQPQHF.

The chain employs TRBV2 and TRBJ2-1, with TRBD2 matching 10 bases. V shed 8 bases, J shed 8 bases, and the junction held 12 bases outside the gene matches. In germline, CDR1 is SNHLY, CDR2 FYNNEI. The CDR3 loop spans 15 amino acids. CDR3: CASGGTSGIPDEQFF. The CDR3 nucleotides are TGTGCCAGCGGGGGTACTAGCGGGATCCCTGATGAGCAGTTCTTC.

V gene TRBV4-1 combines with J gene TRBJ1-4; D may be TRBD1 (5 bases). This CDR3 spans 16 amino acids. Germline V gives CDR1 MGHRA, CDR2 YSYEKL. V lost 4 bases and J lost 8, with 20 bases in between. DNA of the CDR3: TGCGCCAGCAGCCCGACGAAGGGGATCGTTATCGAAAAACTGTTTTTT. This codes for CASSPTKGIVIEKLFF.

This clone was counted once. V and J are TRBV27 and TRBJ2-2; 7 positions agree with TRBD1. From germline, CDR1 is MNHEY and CDR2 SMNVEV (reference sequence). Trimming took 3 bases from V and 3 from J; bases not matched to a gene: 4. This CDR3 is built from 15 residues. The CDR3 coding sequence is TGTGCCAGCAGTTTTAGACAGGGACACACCGGGGAGCTGTTTTTT. This gives the protein CASSFRQGHTGELFF.

CDR3 loop: CASRSGTSGSYEQYF. In DNA form, the CDR3 reads TGTGCCAGCAGGTCCGGGACTAGCGGCTCCTACGAGCAGTACTTC. The rearrangement joins TRBV5-4 to TRBJ2-7; 11 nucleotides line up with TRBD2. V gave up 5 bases and J gave up 0 bases; unmatched junction bases: 4. The CDR3 runs to 15 residues. Germline V gene data show CDR1 as SGHNT and CDR2 as YYREEE (reference sequence).

J is TRBJ2-6 and V is TRBV9; TRBD1 aligns across 7 bases. Looked up from germline, CDR1 is SGDLS and CDR2 is YYNGEE. The length of the CDR3 is 16 residues. V was clipped by 0 bases and J by 0 bases; unmatched bases: 0. This CDR3 reads CASSVGTGSGANVLTF. In DNA, the CDR3 is TGTGCCAGCAGCGTAGGGACAGGCTCTGGGGCCAACGTCCTGACTTTC.

The chain carries TRBV6-5 and TRBJ2-7; D gene ambiguous. This CDR3 spans 13 amino acids. Trimming cost V 9 bases and J 1 base, with 13 bases left between them. CDR1 and CDR2 (germline): MNHEY, SVGAGI. The CDR3 sequence: CASSVAESYEQYF. The CDR3 DNA sequence: TGTGCCAGTAGTGTGGCGGAATCCTACGAGCAGTACTTC.

This rearrangement joins TRBV6-1 to TRBJ2-1, with 9 bases matching TRBD2. J gave up 4 bases and V 2 bases, and 6 bases lay outside the gene matches. This CDR3 contains 16 residues. CDR1 MNHNS and CDR2 SASEGT come from the germline V gene. The CDR3 spells CASSESASGRYNEQFF. The CDR3 DNA sequence: TGTGCCAGCAGTGAAAGTGCGAGCGGGAGGTACAATGAGCAGTTCTTC.

The rearrangement uses TRBV9 and TRBJ1-5, with D possibly matching TRBD1 (6 bases). Trimming took off 1 base at V and 0 bases at J, with 14 bases between the two ends. Germline V gene data show CDR1 as SGDLS and CDR2 as YYNGEE. This CDR3 has 17 amino acids. The CDR3 here is CASSVYPGEYSNQPQHF. The CDR3 DNA reads TGTGCCAGCAGCGTATATCCAGGGGAATATAGCAATCAGCCCCAGCATTTT.

The chain employs TRBV19 and TRBJ1-1, with a weak D call TRBD1 (5 bases). CDR1 is LNHDA and CDR2 is SQIVND in the germline V gene (reference sequence). The CDR3 runs to 15 residues. Trimming removed 6 bases at V and 0 bases at J, with 14 bases between. The CDR3 DNA reads TGTGCCAGTAGCAGAGACAGAGAGATGAACACTGAAGCTTTCTTT. Protein product: CASSRDREMNTEAFF. The full variable domain, with the rest looked up from reference TRBV19 and TRBJ1-1, is DGGITQSPKYLFRKEGQNVTLSCEQNLNHDAMYWYRQDPGQGLRLIYYSQIVNDFQKGDIAEGYSVSREKKESFPLTVTSAQKNPTAFYLCASSRDREMNTEAFFGQGTRLTVV.

This sequence joins TRBV6-5 and TRBJ2-1; tentatively, D is TRBD1 (6 bases). V was pared by 0 bases and J by 8 bases, with 17 bases between. Germline values: CDR1 MNHEY, CDR2 SVGAGI. The CDR3 covers 16 residues. The CDR3 bases are TGTGCCAGCAGTTACTCGTTGGCTCCCAGGGGACATGAGCAGTTCTTC. Its translation: CASSYSLAPRGHEQFF.

The V call is TRBV10-3, the J call TRBJ2-3; 8 bases are a match to TRBD1. CDR3 length: 15 amino acids. After removal of 3 bases from V and 3 bases from J, the junction contained 5 bases not matched to a gene. Germline V gene sequence: CDR1 ENHRY, CDR2 SYGVKD. The CDR3 coding sequence is TGTGCCATCAGTGATTACGGACAGGGTACAGATACGCAGTATTTT. Encoded protein: CAISDYGQGTDTQYF.

Only one count was recorded for this clone. The gene calls are TRBV7-7 and TRBJ2-2; TRBD2 aligns across 7 bases. The CDR3 runs to 14 residues. The germline V gene encodes CDR1 SSHAT and CDR2 FNYEAQ (reference sequence). Germline trimming cut 5 bases from V and 7 bases from J; bases unmatched to any gene: 7. CDR3 DNA sequence: TGTGCCAGCAGCCGCGGCCGGGAGGTCGGGGAGCTGTTTTTT. It yields the protein CASSRGREVGELFF.

The genes are TRBV19 and TRBJ2-2; 10 bases map to TRBD2. From germline, CDR1 is LNHDA and CDR2 SQIVND (reference sequence). This CDR3 contains 18 residues. Unmatched junction bases numbered 12, after V lost 5 bases and J lost 3 bases. The CDR3 sequence is CASSDVIAGGGDTGELFF. The CDR3 coding sequence is TGTGCCAGTAGTGACGTAATAGCGGGAGGAGGGGACACCGGGGAGCTGTTTTTT.

V usage is TRBV27 and J usage is TRBJ2-1; 9 nucleotides match TRBD1. The ends lost 0 bases at V and 8 bases at J; junction bases unmatched: 11. Per germline, CDR1 MNHEY and CDR2 SMNVEV (reference sequence). The CDR3 has 17 residues. The CDR3 is CASSLSILGQGFYEQFF. CDR3 nucleotide sequence: TGTGCCAGCAGTTTATCGATTCTTGGACAGGGGTTCTATGAGCAGTTCTTC.

The chain couples TRBV19 to TRBJ2-7, with a possible D match to TRBD1 (6 bases). V shed 6 bases and J shed 0 bases, with 12 bases lying between them. This CDR3 has 14 residues. Germline values: CDR1 LNHDA, CDR2 SQIVND (reference sequence). The CDR3 DNA is TGTGCCAGTAGAACGACAGGCGGCTCCTACGAGCAGTACTTC. Protein product: CASRTTGGSYEQYF. Full variable domain (rest looked up from reference TRBV19 and TRBJ2-7): DGGITQSPKYLFRKEGQNVTLSCEQNLNHDAMYWYRQDPGQGLRLIYYSQIVNDFQKGDIAEGYSVSREKKESFPLTVTSAQKNPTAFYLCASRTTGGSYEQYFGPGTRLTVT.

This clone was observed once. This chain connects TRBV7-3 to TRBJ2-1; D unresolved. The CDR3 is 13 amino acids. V was cut by 3 bases and J by 6 bases, with 9 bases left in between. Per the germline V gene, CDR1 is SGHTA and CDR2 is FQGTGA. In DNA, the CDR3 is TGTGCCAGCAGCTTTCAGGTAGGCAATGAGCAGTTCTTC. Translating gives CASSFQVGNEQFF.

This clone appeared a single time. The chain uses TRBV6-6 and TRBJ1-2; 11 nucleotides agree with TRBD1. The V gene end was trimmed by 8 bases and the J gene end by 5 bases; junction bases not matched to a gene: 10. CDR3 length: 15 amino acids. CDR1 MNHNY and CDR2 SVGAGI come from the germline V gene (reference sequence). The CDR3 sequence is CASHYRGQGGYGYTF. Here the CDR3 DNA reads TGTGCCAGCCACTACAGGGGACAGGGGGGTTATGGCTACACCTTC.

The J gene is TRBJ2-1, the V gene TRBV5-4, with D possibly TRBD2 on 5 matching bases. The CDR3 contains 12 residues. Per the germline V gene, CDR1 is SGHNT and CDR2 is YYREEE (reference sequence). With 2 bases removed from V and 6 bases from J, the gap between germline ends came to 6 bases. The CDR3 loop is CASSLGGNEQFF. The CDR3 DNA reads TGTGCCAGCAGCTTAGGAGGCAATGAGCAGTTCTTC.

A remark on this clone: This CDR3 is missing its conserved last phenylalanine or tryptophan, likely due to a read error. It is unclear where the CDR3 begins or ends on the DNA, so no DNA is shown, and the CDR3 is as TCRdb lists it. The CDR3 region is CASSADRFPFR. The genes are TRBV2 and TRBJ1-4; the DNA was not compared with TRBD1, the D call given in the table. 11 amino acids form the CDR3, both terminal residues included. Germline V gene data show CDR1 as SNHLY and CDR2 as FYNNEI.

V gene TRBV10-3 combines with J gene TRBJ1-1; 7 positions match TRBD1. Trimming removed 6 bases from V and 3 bases from J; junction bases left unmatched: 4. The CDR3 extends over 13 amino acids. Germline V gene lookup returns CDR1 ENHRY and CDR2 SYGVKD. This CDR3 is CAIRSTGDTEAFF. DNA for the CDR3: TGTGCCATCAGATCTACAGGGGACACTGAAGCTTTCTTT.

The chain couples TRBV7-2 to TRBJ2-1; D remains unclear. CDR3 size: 15 residues. Germline CDR1 SGHTA, CDR2 FQGNSA. Trimming cost V 6 bases and J 0 bases, with 12 bases left between them. CDR3 coding DNA: TGTGCCAGCAGTATTGACTTTAGCTCCTACAATGAGCAGTTCTTC. Amino acids: CASSIDFSSYNEQFF. Supplemented by reference TRBV7-2 and TRBJ2-1, the full variable domain reads GAGVSQSPSNKVTEKGKDVELRCDPISGHTALYWYRQSLGQGLEFLIYFQGNSAPDKSGLPSDRFSAERTGGSVSTLTIQRTQQEDSAVYLCASSIDFSSYNEQFFGPGTRLTVL.

The J gene is TRBJ1-4, the V gene TRBV30; the match to TRBD1 covers 7 bases. V shed 8 bases, J shed 4 bases, and the junction held 7 bases outside the gene matches. Germline CDR1 and CDR2: GTSNPN and SVGIG (reference sequence). This CDR3 has 13 amino acids. Written as DNA, the CDR3 is TGTGCCGCCCGGGACAGCCTTAATGAAAAACTGTTTTTT. This translates into CAARDSLNEKLFF.

The J gene is TRBJ1-5, the V gene TRBV2; 9 positions match TRBD1. CDR1 and CDR2 (germline): SNHLY, FYNNEI. Unmatched junction bases numbered 7, after V lost 5 bases and J lost 8 bases. There are 14 residues in the CDR3. The DNA of the CDR3 is TGTGCCAGCAGTAGGGGACAGGGTGGGAAGCCCCAGCATTTT. It encodes CASSRGQGGKPQHF.

This chain connects TRBV19 to TRBJ1-2; D ambiguous. Trimming removed 3 bases from V and 5 bases from J, with 13 bases in between. The CDR3 length is 14 residues. The V gene's germline CDR1 is LNHDA and CDR2 SQIVND (reference sequence). CDR3 bases: TGTGCCAGTAGTATTGACGCTCAGGCGTATGGCTACACCTTC. Translation: CASSIDAQAYGYTF.

The chain combines TRBV4-3 with TRBJ2-7; TRBD2 aligns across 7 bases. In germline, CDR1 is LGHNA, CDR2 YSLEER. This CDR3 comprises 14 residues. V lost 4 bases, J lost 5 bases, and 8 bases stayed unmatched. CDR3 DNA sequence: TGCGCCAGCAGCCTGGACTGGGAGGGAGACGAGCAGTACTTC. Protein sequence: CASSLDWEGDEQYF.

This clone was seen only a few times. This sequence joins TRBV6-1 and TRBJ2-2; 9 positions agree with TRBD1. In germline, CDR1 is MNHNS, CDR2 SASEGT. The CDR3 runs 15 residues. With V trimmed by 6 bases and J by 4 bases, 6 bases remained unmatched. DNA for the CDR3: TGTGCCAGCAGCGGGGACAGGGAATTCACCGGGGAGCTGTTTTTT. Its translation: CASSGDREFTGELFF.